The rows below give T cell receptor beta chains drawn from one sample of a study of blood T cells in healthy people across ages. TCRdb reprocessed the 5' RACE reads via MiXCR and lists one record per CDR3 protein. The sample records around 800,000 distinct CDR3 sequences, about 26% being singletons. These records were also assigned to another study, of T cells of mothers and their children.

The sequencing input was blood. The receptors here all came from a boy aged 5 to 17 in good health. Both conserved end residues are trimmed from each CDR3. The order of the fields is V gene, J gene, CDR3 protein.

>TRBV29-1|TRBJ2-4
SVGQGSAKNIQY
>TRBV20-1|TRBJ2-7
SARSTNSYEQY
>TRBV6-6|NA
ASRHTGDGGMGYEQY
>TRBV27|TRBJ2-5
ASSTPTHQETQY
>TRBV9|TRBJ2-1
ASSVGTSVRDEQF
>TRBV20-1|TRBJ1-1
SANPGTEKAF
>TRBV7-8|TRBJ1-1
ASSGWGLSNTEAF
>TRBV7-9|TRBJ2-5
ASSGPLGPVF
>TRBV7-9|TRBJ2-3
ASSSTFGGTTDTQY
>TRBV11-2|TRBJ1-4
ASSLEPGRILEKLL
>TRBV15|TRBJ1-1
ATSRGPREGKNTEAF
>TRBV29-1|TRBJ1-2
SAGQAVSGYT
>TRBV20-1|TRBJ2-5
SAESPGRYQETQY
>TRBV2|TRBJ2-1
ASSNRDPQF
>TRBV20-1|TRBJ2-2
SARDLAAGELF
>TRBV6-6|TRBJ2-4
ASDPRLRLAKNIQY
>TRBV13|TRBJ2-1
ASSLNLGARQSNEQF
>TRBV28|TRBJ2-7
ASSSRGTSAHYEQY
>TRBV5-1|TRBJ2-5
ASRPWTSGETQY
>TRBV12-3/TRBV12-4|TRBJ2-4
ASSFGRPGSIAKNIQY
>TRBV20-1|TRBJ2-2
SARGYRDTGELF
>TRBV20-1|TRBJ2-7
SARVGPLIDEQY
>TRBV13|TRBJ2-7
ASSLTNYEQY
>TRBV5-1|TRBJ2-3
ASSFAGGLDTQY
>TRBV7-2|NA
AGSLAGHQF
>TRBV5-1|TRBJ2-3
ASSPTVLGTDTQY
>TRBV10-3|TRBJ2-5
ASTGYGETGQY
>TRBV18|TRBJ1-4
ASSPGRDRDEKLF
>TRBV2|TRBJ1-5
ASSTFGGGSQPQH
>TRBV20-1|TRBJ2-7
SARTSGGGDEQY
>TRBV4-1|TRBJ2-1
ASSQEGGGYYNEQF
>TRBV20-1|TRBJ2-5
SARIQETQY
>TRBV10-3|TRBJ2-5
ATTTGDQETQY
>TRBV5-1|TRBJ2-7
ASSPTAGGSYEQY
>TRBV29-1|TRBJ2-5
SVTGQLGHQETQY
>TRBV7-9|NA
ASSLRQEVGTQY
>TRBV12-3/TRBV12-4|TRBJ1-3
ASSEDSSGNTIY
>TRBV2|TRBJ2-5
ASSAQTQY
>TRBV7-2|TRBJ2-3
ASSLAEITDTQC
>TRBV5-1|TRBJ2-1
ASSLVAGDYNEQF
>TRBV7-9|TRBJ1-1
ASSIGGEAF
>TRBV27|TRBJ2-7
ASRRGASGTLSHEQY
>TRBV5-1|TRBJ2-2
ASSEPGINTGELF
>TRBV6-2/TRBV6-3|TRBJ2-5
ASSFGLALQETQY
>TRBV29-1|TRBJ2-7
SASGTFSYEQY
>TRBV6-5|TRBJ1-2
ASSSGERGYT
>TRBV5-1|TRBJ2-7
ASSLVPDSYEQY
>TRBV19|TRBJ1-5
ASSMDSFSNQPQH
>TRBV6-1|TRBJ2-3
ASKDRGPFDTQY
>TRBV7-9|TRBJ1-3
ASSLAQHGNSGNTIY
>TRBV9|NA
ASSVGVGYEQY
>TRBV7-9|TRBJ1-4
ASSLEFTVSARWEKLF
>TRBV12-3/TRBV12-4|TRBJ2-7
ASSPEGGPYEQY
>TRBV7-3|TRBJ1-1
ASSSGQGGKGAF
>TRBV7-9|TRBJ2-1
ASSSRLADNEQF
>TRBV20-1|NA
SATTRPEGEQY
>TRBV5-4|TRBJ1-2
ASSYSGGVGGYT
>TRBV6-5|NA
ASTPTSLVGEQF